What follows are 27 T cell receptor beta chains derived from one specimen sequenced in a study of cytomegalovirus exposure and HLA in healthy donors. The PCR had 60 Vbeta and 13 Jbeta primers. This table comes from immunoSEQ multiplex PCR, and its TCRdb copy is limited to in-frame clones, with some not included. This table holds more than 100,000 clones, around 10% found once. Sequences were obtained from PBMCs. The receptors were gathered from a woman between 35 and 50 years old in good health and CMV-seropositive.

This chain connects TRBV4-3 to TRBJ2-7; 7 positions agree with TRBD1. Germline CDR1 is LGHNA and CDR2 is YSLEER. V lost 0 bases to trimming and J lost 4 bases; unmatched junction nucleotides: 6. The CDR3 runs 15 residues. The CDR3 protein is CASSQDRGQGYEQYF. The CDR3 DNA is TGCGCCAGCAGCCAAGATAGGGGGCAGGGGTACGAGCAGTACTTC.

J is TRBJ1-2 and V is TRBV27; 9 bases are a match to TRBD1. Germline V gene data show CDR1 as MNHEY and CDR2 as SMNVEV (reference sequence). V shed 6 bases, J shed 4 bases, and the junction held 12 bases outside the gene matches. The CDR3 covers 16 residues. The CDR3 loop reads CASSSRRGQGLYGYTF. The CDR3 bases are TGTGCCAGCAGCTCCCGAAGGGGACAGGGCCTCTATGGCTACACCTTC.

This sequence joins TRBV4-1 and TRBJ2-1, with D perhaps matching TRBD2 (5 bases). Trimming cost V 0 bases and J 0 bases, with 12 bases left between them. CDR3 size: 17 residues. Germline V gene data show CDR1 as MGHRA and CDR2 as YSYEKL. CDR3: CASSQEVPGSSYNEQFF. The CDR3 nucleotides are TGCGCCAGCAGCCAAGAAGTCCCGGGGAGCTCCTACAATGAGCAGTTCTTC.

This clone was counted between two and nine times. The J gene is TRBJ2-3, the V gene TRBV14; TRBD1 matches at 12 bases. Germline-derived CDR1 and CDR2 are SGHDN and FVKESK. The CDR3 consists of 18 residues. The junction had 12 bases not matched to a gene; V was cut back by 4 bases and J by 4 bases. DNA of the CDR3: TGTGCCAGCAGCCGGGGACAGGGGGCTAGATTTAGATCAGATACGCAGTATTTT. It codes for CASSRGQGARFRSDTQYF.

V is TRBV5-1 and J is TRBJ2-3, with 9 bases fitting TRBD2. This CDR3 region has 16 residues. The V gene's germline CDR1 is SGHRS and CDR2 YFSETQ. The junction had 5 bases not matched to a gene; V was cut back by 0 bases and J by 3 bases. The CDR3 nucleotides are TGCGCCAGCAGCTTGGCCGGGGCGGGGGGGACAGATACGCAGTATTTT. Protein product: CASSLAGAGGTDTQYF.

This clone was recorded a few times. The sample carries other DNA sequences with the same CDR3. The rearrangement links TRBV11-3 to TRBJ1-6; D is unclear. Trimming took off 0 bases at V and 8 bases at J, with 5 bases between the two ends. This CDR3 region has 13 residues. Germline V gene lookup returns CDR1 SGHNT and CDR2 YENEEA. CDR3: CASSLDGDSPLHF. CDR3 DNA sequence: TGTGCCAGCAGCTTAGACGGAGATTCACCCCTCCACTTT. The whole variable domain, filled in from reference TRBV11-3 and TRBJ1-6, reads EAGVVQSPRYKIIEKKQPVAFWCNPISGHNTLYWYLQNLGQGPELLIRYENEEAVDDSQLPKDRFSAERLKGVDSTLKIQPAELGDSAVYLCASSLDGDSPLHFGNGTRLTVT.

V and J are TRBV2 and TRBJ1-4; TRBD1 agrees at 10 bases. Trimming at V came to 6 bases and at J to 8 bases, leaving 12 bases not matched to a gene. The CDR3 spans 16 residues. Germline V gene lookup returns CDR1 SNHLY and CDR2 FYNNEI. The CDR3 DNA reads TGTGCCAGCAGCGCCCCGGGACAGGGGACCGGGGAAAAACTGTTTTTT. This sequence encodes CASSAPGQGTGEKLFF.

The V call is TRBV5-1, the J call TRBJ2-7; TRBD1 matches 10 bases. The CDR3 consists of 14 residues. The ends lost 4 bases at V and 3 bases at J; junction bases unmatched: 4. The germline gives CDR1 SGHRS, CDR2 YFSETQ. CDR3 region: CASSPRDRGYEQYF. The CDR3 DNA reads TGCGCCAGCAGCCCTCGGGACAGGGGCTACGAGCAGTACTTC.

Written as DNA, the CDR3 is TGTGCCAGCAGCTCGAAATCGGTGGATACGCAGTATTTT. It encodes CASSSKSVDTQYF. This chain links TRBV7-9 with TRBJ2-3; D remains ambiguous. V was trimmed by 4 bases and J by 6 bases, leaving 11 bases between them. Germline V gene sequence: CDR1 SEHNR, CDR2 FQNEAQ (reference sequence). This CDR3 region has 13 residues.

The sample holds a few counts of this clone. The rearrangement joins TRBV7-2 to TRBJ1-2; D remains ambiguous. Germline CDR1 is SGHTA and CDR2 is FQGNSA. The CDR3 length is 12 residues. V was cut by 5 bases and J by 7 bases, with 11 bases left in between. CDR3 residues: CASSREMFGYTF. The CDR3 nucleotides are TGTGCCAGCAGCCGGGAGATGTTTGGCTACACCTTC.

The chain uses TRBV7-2 and TRBJ2-2, with 10 positions matching TRBD1. V shed 6 bases and J 4 bases; nucleotides not matched to a gene: 5. Germline lookup yields CDR1 SGHTA and CDR2 FQGNSA. CDR3 length: 15 residues. CDR3 sequence reads: CASSFGTGATGELFF. For the CDR3, the DNA is TGTGCCAGCAGTTTCGGGACAGGGGCCACCGGGGAGCTGTTTTTT. Filled out from reference TRBV7-2 and TRBJ2-2, the complete variable domain reads GAGVSQSPSNKVTEKGKDVELRCDPISGHTALYWYRQSLGQGLEFLIYFQGNSAPDKSGLPSDRFSAERTGGSVSTLTIQRTQQEDSAVYLCASSFGTGATGELFFGEGSRLTVL.

The rearrangement uses TRBV5-4 and TRBJ2-5, with 10 nucleotides matching TRBD1. The CDR3 runs 13 residues. V trimming: 5 bases; J trimming: 12 bases; junction bases outside the gene matches: 10. Germline lookup yields CDR1 SGHNT and CDR2 YYREEE (reference sequence). The DNA for the CDR3 is TGTGCCAGCAGTTCCGGGACAGGGGCCCCTAAGTACTTC. Encoded protein: CASSSGTGAPKYF.

The CDR3 DNA reads as TGTGCCAGCAGCTTAGCGCGCAGCGGGGGTAGCACAGATACGCAGTATTTT. Translated, it gives CASSLARSGGSTDTQYF. The chain is built from TRBV7-6 and TRBJ2-3; 8 positions agree with TRBD2. After removal of 0 bases from V and 0 bases from J, the junction contained 5 bases not matched to a gene. CDR3 length: 17 amino acids. Germline loops: CDR1 SGHVS, CDR2 FNYEAQ.

The rearrangement links TRBV5-6 to TRBJ2-1; D perhaps matches TRBD1 (5 bases). Trimming left V 0 bases short and J 6 bases short, with 7 bases between. CDR1 and CDR2 (germline): SGHDT, YYEEEE. This CDR3 is built from 13 residues. The CDR3 protein is CASSLVGANEQFF. Written as DNA, the CDR3 is TGTGCCAGCAGCTTGGTTGGGGCCAATGAGCAGTTCTTC.

This clone was counted between two and nine times. J is TRBJ2-5 and V is TRBV2, with D possibly matching TRBD1 (5 bases). The tail of the sequence fits TRBJ2-7 better, so the J call may be wrong. Per the germline V gene, CDR1 is SNHLY and CDR2 is FYNNEI. The CDR3 has 12 residues. CDR3: CASSSPGPEQYF. Written as DNA, the CDR3 is TGTGCCAGCAGTTCCCCAGGGCCCGAGCAGTACTTC.

This clone was counted between two and nine times. The chain employs TRBV7-9 and TRBJ2-4; D is ambiguous. The length of the CDR3 is 15 residues. With 2 bases removed from V and 3 bases from J, the gap between germline ends came to 11 bases. Germline CDR1 and CDR2: SEHNR and FQNEAQ (reference sequence). The CDR3 spells CASSLISLGKNIQYF. The CDR3 DNA reads TGTGCCAGCAGCTTAATAAGCCTTGGCAAAAACATTCAGTACTTC.

This chain joins TRBV5-5 and TRBJ2-7, with 9 bases aligning to TRBD1. With 4 bases clipped from V and 5 bases from J, the junction kept 4 bases outside the gene matches. This CDR3 is built from 13 residues. The germline CDR1 and CDR2 sequences are SGHKS and YYEKEE (reference sequence). CDR3 in amino acids: CASSTGGKDEQYF. DNA for the CDR3: TGTGCCAGCAGCACAGGGGGCAAGGACGAGCAGTACTTC.

This clone was counted between two and nine times. The V gene is TRBV2, the J gene TRBJ1-6; 9 nucleotides agree with TRBD1. The V gene's germline CDR1 is SNHLY and CDR2 FYNNEI. V lost 6 bases, J lost 10 bases, and 4 bases stayed unmatched. The length of the CDR3 is 13 residues. The CDR3 sequence: CASRQGADSPLHF. The CDR3 DNA reads TGTGCCAGCAGACAGGGGGCAGACTCACCCCTCCACTTT. The entire variable domain, with the rest obtained from reference TRBV2 and TRBJ1-6, is as follows: EPEVTQTPSHQVTQMGQEVILRCVPISNHLYFYWYRQILGQKVEFLVSFYNNEISEKSEIFDDQFSVERPDGSNFTLKIRSTKLEDSAMYFCASRQGADSPLHFGNGTRLTVT.

This clone was observed a few times. This sequence joins TRBV4-1 and TRBJ1-1; the match to TRBD1 covers 7 bases. Germline V gene data show CDR1 as MGHRA and CDR2 as YSYEKL. J lost 1 base, V lost 4 bases, and 12 bases had no gene match. This CDR3 comprises 17 residues. In nucleotides, the CDR3 is TGCGCCAGCAGCCCTACAATAGAACGGACAGGGAACACTGAAGCTTTCTTT. It encodes CASSPTIERTGNTEAFF.

This clone was counted between two and nine times. The V and J genes are TRBV5-6 and TRBJ2-6, with 7 bases fitting TRBD1. The J segment lost 4 bases and the V segment lost 6 bases, leaving 16 bases of the junction unmatched. The CDR3 has 18 amino acids. Per germline, CDR1 SGHDT and CDR2 YYEEEE. The CDR3 DNA sequence: TGTGCCAGCAACGGACCCTCAGGGGGAATAAGGGGGGCCAACGTCCTGACTTTC. It specifies CASNGPSGGIRGANVLTF.

This clone was seen more than once but under ten times. CDR3 nucleotide sequence: TGTGCCAGCAGTGAAGCGGTGGCAGGCCGGACCATATATTTT. As protein: CASSEAVAGRTIYF. The V and J genes are TRBV6-1 and TRBJ1-3; D is uncertain. This CDR3 contains 14 residues. V gave up 0 bases and J gave up 10 bases, with 13 bases separating them. Germline CDR1 and CDR2: MNHNS and SASEGT.

V and J are TRBV5-5 and TRBJ1-5; 7 bases are shared with TRBD1. Germline lookup yields CDR1 SGHKS and CDR2 YYEKEE (reference sequence). CDR3 length: 15 residues. The ends lost 4 bases at V and 2 bases at J; junction bases unmatched: 6. The CDR3 nucleotides read TGTGCCAGCAGCATTGAGGGGGCAGGCAATCAGCCCCAGCATTTT. Translated, it gives CASSIEGAGNQPQHF.

J is TRBJ2-1 and V is TRBV19, with TRBD2 matching over 11 bases. This CDR3 is 18 amino acids long. V lost 5 bases and J lost 0; bases outside the gene matches: 9. Germline V lookup: CDR1 LNHDA, CDR2 SQIVND (reference sequence). CDR3 sequence: CASSAGLAGAHSYNEQFF. The CDR3 region has the DNA TGTGCCAGTAGTGCCGGACTAGCGGGCGCTCACTCCTACAATGAGCAGTTCTTC.

The chain recombines TRBV5-1 with TRBJ1-2, with TRBD1 matching over 8 bases. Trimming at V came to 4 bases and at J to 6 bases, leaving 5 bases not matched to a gene. This CDR3 has 13 amino acids. Germline values: CDR1 SGHRS, CDR2 YFSETQ. The CDR3 protein is CASSQGQENGYTF. CDR3 DNA: TGCGCCAGCAGCCAGGGACAGGAGAATGGCTACACCTTC.

This clone was recorded a few times. The genes are TRBV7-8 and TRBJ1-6; 9 bases line up with TRBD1. The CDR3 spans 14 residues. V lost 5 bases and J lost 9; bases outside the gene matches: 5. The germline CDR1 and CDR2 sequences are SGHVS and FQNEAQ. The CDR3 coding sequence is TGTGCCAGCAGCACCGGACAGGGGAGTTCACCCCTCCACTTT. Amino acid sequence: CASSTGQGSSPLHF.

V and J are TRBV4-1 and TRBJ1-1; 7 bases are a match to TRBD1. V gave up 5 bases and J gave up 3 bases; unmatched junction bases: 9. The CDR3 spans 15 residues. In germline, CDR1 is MGHRA, CDR2 YSYEKL. This chain's CDR3 is CASSLRTGAYTEAFF. CDR3 coding DNA: TGCGCCAGCAGCTTAAGAACAGGGGCCTACACTGAAGCTTTCTTT.

The chain links TRBV5-6 to TRBJ2-2; D is undetermined. V was trimmed by 2 bases and J by 7 bases, leaving 3 bases between them. This CDR3 is 11 amino acids long. The germline V gene encodes CDR1 SGHDT and CDR2 YYEEEE. The CDR3: CASSFHGELFF. The CDR3 DNA reads as TGTGCCAGCAGCTTTCACGGGGAGCTGTTTTTT.